Listed here are 6 T cell receptor beta chains from one sample, sequenced in a study of T-cell reconstitution after alpha-beta-depleted transplantation in children. Antigens for these TCRs are unknown. Molecular barcoding with unique molecular identifiers was used for the TCRbeta library. TCRdb ran MiXCR on the PCR reads and lists one entry per CDR3 protein. The data contain about 300,000 distinct CDR3 sequences, nearly 8% of them seen just once; the ten biggest clones take up about 9.1%. Study-level points and caveats: Newly generated T cells supplied most T-cell counts and diversity one year post-transplant.

This sample comprised peripheral blood, obtained 360 days after TCRalphabeta/CD19-depleted stem cell transplant. The origin of the receptors is a female patient aged 2-9 years who had a stem cell transplant for Fanconi anemia, so the T cells may come from the graft donor.

Only a few counts were recorded for this clonotype. This chain links TRBV9 with TRBJ2-5; D ambiguous. V lost 6 bases to trimming and J lost 5 bases, with 5 bases between them. Germline CDR1 is SGDLS and CDR2 is YYNGEE. The CDR3 consists of 10 residues. CDR3 bases: TGTGCCAGCACGGCGGAGACCCAGTACTTC. Encoded protein: CASTAETQYF.

This clonotype was detected many times. Here the CDR3 DNA reads TGCGCCAGCACCCGGACAGGGCTGACCGGGGAGCTGTTTTTT. Translation gives CASTRTGLTGELFF. The rearrangement joins TRBV10-2 to TRBJ2-2; TRBD1 matches at 8 bases. The germline CDR1 and CDR2 sequences are WSHSY and SAAADI. Germline trimming cut 7 bases from V and 5 bases from J; bases unmatched to any gene: 6. The CDR3 extends over 14 amino acids.

The chain has TRBV5-1 and TRBJ2-2; D unclear. The CDR3 is made up of 16 amino acids. Trimming pared 6 bases from V and 0 bases from J, leaving 15 bases between. The germline V gene encodes CDR1 SGHRS and CDR2 YFSETQ. CDR3 region: CASKVFLQSNTGELFF. DNA for the CDR3: TGCGCCAGCAAAGTGTTCCTACAGTCGAACACCGGGGAGCTGTTTTTT.

The gene calls are TRBV19 and TRBJ2-1; TRBD1 aligns across 8 bases. J gave up 0 bases and V 8 bases, and 6 bases lay outside the gene matches. Germline V gene data show CDR1 as LNHDA and CDR2 as SQIVND (reference sequence). The CDR3 sequence is 15 residues long. The CDR3 is CASAGTGSSYNEQFF. In DNA, the CDR3 is TGTGCCAGTGCCGGGACAGGAAGCTCCTACAATGAGCAGTTCTTC.

This clonotype was seen at least ten times. V gene TRBV2 combines with J gene TRBJ2-7, with 7 bases aligning to TRBD1. The CDR3 is 13 amino acids. Germline loops: CDR1 SNHLY, CDR2 FYNNEI. J gave up 0 bases and V 8 bases, and 4 bases lay outside the gene matches. CDR3 amino acids: CASLTGSSYEQYF. CDR3 DNA sequence: TGTGCCAGCCTGACAGGGAGCTCCTACGAGCAGTACTTC.

This clonotype was counted ten times or more. The chain carries TRBV27 and TRBJ2-7; TRBD1 matches at 9 bases. With V trimmed by 5 bases and J by 4 bases, 15 bases remained unmatched. The germline V gene encodes CDR1 MNHEY and CDR2 SMNVEV (reference sequence). There are 17 residues in the CDR3. The CDR3 DNA reads as TGTGCCAGCAGTGGCTTTTCGAGACAGGGGGAGGGGTACGAGCAGTACTTC. Translating gives CASSGFSRQGEGYEQYF.